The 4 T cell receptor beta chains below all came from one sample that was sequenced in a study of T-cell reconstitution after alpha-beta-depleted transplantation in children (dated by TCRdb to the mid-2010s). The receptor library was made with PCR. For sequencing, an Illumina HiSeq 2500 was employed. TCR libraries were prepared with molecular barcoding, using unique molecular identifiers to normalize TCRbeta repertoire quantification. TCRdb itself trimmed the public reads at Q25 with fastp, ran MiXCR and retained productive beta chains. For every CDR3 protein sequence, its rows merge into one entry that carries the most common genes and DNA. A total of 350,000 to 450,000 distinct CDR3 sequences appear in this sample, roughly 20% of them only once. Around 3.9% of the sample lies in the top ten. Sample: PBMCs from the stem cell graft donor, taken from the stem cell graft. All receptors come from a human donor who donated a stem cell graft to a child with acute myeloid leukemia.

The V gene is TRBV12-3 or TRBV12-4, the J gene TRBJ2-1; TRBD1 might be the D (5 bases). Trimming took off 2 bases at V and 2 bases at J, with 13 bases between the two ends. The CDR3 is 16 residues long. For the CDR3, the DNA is TGTGCCAGCAGTTTACAAGGGGTATTAACCTACAATGAGCAGTTCTTC. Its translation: CASSLQGVLTYNEQFF.

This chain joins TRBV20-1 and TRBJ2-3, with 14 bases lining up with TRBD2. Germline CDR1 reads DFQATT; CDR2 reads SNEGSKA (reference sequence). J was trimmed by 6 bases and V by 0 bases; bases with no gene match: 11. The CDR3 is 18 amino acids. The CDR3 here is CSARDPGGTSGSLDTQYF. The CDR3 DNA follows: TGCAGTGCTAGAGATCCGGGGGGGACTAGCGGGAGTTTGGATACGCAGTATTTT.

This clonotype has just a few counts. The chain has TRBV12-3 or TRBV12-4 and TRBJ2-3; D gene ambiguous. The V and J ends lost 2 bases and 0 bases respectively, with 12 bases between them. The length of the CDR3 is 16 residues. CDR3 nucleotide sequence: TGTGCCAGCAGTTTAAGGGTGAGGTCTAGCACAGATACGCAGTATTTT. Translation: CASSLRVRSSTDTQYF.

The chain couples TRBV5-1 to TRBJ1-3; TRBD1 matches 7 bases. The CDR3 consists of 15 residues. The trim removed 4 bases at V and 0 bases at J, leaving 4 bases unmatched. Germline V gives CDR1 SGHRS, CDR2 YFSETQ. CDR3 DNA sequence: TGCGCCAGCAGCAGGGAGGGGGCCTCTGGAAACACCATATATTTT. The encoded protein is CASSREGASGNTIYF.